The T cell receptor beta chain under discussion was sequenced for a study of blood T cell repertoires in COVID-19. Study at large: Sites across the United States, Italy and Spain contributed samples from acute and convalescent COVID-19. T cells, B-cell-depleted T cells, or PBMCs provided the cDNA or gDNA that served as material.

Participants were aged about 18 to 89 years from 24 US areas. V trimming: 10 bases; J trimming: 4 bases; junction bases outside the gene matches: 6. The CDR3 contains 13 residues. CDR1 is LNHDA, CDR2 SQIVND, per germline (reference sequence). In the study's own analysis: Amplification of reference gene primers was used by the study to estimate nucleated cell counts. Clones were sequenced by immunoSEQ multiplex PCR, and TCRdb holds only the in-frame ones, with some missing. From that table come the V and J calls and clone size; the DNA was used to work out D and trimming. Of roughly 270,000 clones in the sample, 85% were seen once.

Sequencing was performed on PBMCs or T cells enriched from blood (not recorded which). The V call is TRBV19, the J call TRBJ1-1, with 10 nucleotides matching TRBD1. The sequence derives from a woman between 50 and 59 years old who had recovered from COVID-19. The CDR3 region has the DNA TGTGCCACACGACAGGGGGCGCGCACTGAAGCTTTCTTT. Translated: CATRQGARTEAFF. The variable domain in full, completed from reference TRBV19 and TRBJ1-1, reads DGGITQSPKYLFRKEGQNVTLSCEQNLNHDAMYWYRQDPGQGLRLIYYSQIVNDFQKGDIAEGYSVSREKKESFPLTVTSAQKNPTAFYLCATRQGARTEAFFGQGTRLTVV.